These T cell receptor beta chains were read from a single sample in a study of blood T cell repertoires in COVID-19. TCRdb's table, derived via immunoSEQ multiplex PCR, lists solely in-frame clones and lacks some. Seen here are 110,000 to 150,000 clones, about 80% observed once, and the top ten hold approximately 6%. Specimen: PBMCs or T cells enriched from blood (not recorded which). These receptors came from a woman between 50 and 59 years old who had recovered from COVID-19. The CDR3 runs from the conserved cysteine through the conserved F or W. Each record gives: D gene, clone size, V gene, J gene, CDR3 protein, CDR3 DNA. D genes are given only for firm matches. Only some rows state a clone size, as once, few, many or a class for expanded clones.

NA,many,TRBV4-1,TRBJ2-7,CASSQEGEVSYEQYF,TGCGCCAGCAGCCAAGAGGGGGAGGTATCCTACGAGCAGTACTTC
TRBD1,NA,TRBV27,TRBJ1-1,CASRTGSTEAFF,TGTGCCAGCCGGACAGGTAGCACTGAAGCTTTCTTT
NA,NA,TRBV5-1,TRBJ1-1,CASSFSVNTEAFF,TGCGCCAGCAGCTTTTCAGTGAACACTGAAGCTTTCTTT
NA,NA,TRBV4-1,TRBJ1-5,CASSQFLNQPQHF,TGCGCCAGCAGCCAATTTCTCAATCAGCCCCAGCATTTT
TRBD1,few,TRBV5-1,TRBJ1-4,CASSLTGSGEKLFF,TGCGCCAGCAGCCTGACAGGGTCAGGCGAAAAACTGTTTTTT
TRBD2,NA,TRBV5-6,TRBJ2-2,CASKIGGATRTGELFF,TGTGCCAGCAAAATCGGGGGGGCCACCAGGACCGGGGAGCTGTTTTTT
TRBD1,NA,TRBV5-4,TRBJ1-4,CASSLDRGRPNEKLFF,TGTGCCAGCAGCCTCGACAGGGGACGACCTAATGAAAAACTGTTTTTT
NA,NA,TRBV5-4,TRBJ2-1,CASSPGGGEAYNEQFF,TGTGCCAGCAGCCCAGGAGGGGGGGAAGCCTACAATGAGCAGTTCTTC
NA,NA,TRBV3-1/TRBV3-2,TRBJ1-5,CASSQDYSNGPQHF,TGTGCCAGCAGCCAAGATTACAGTAACGGGCCCCAGCATTTT
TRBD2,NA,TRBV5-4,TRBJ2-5,CASSPHGGGQETQYF,TGTGCCAGCAGCCCACACGGGGGAGGGCAAGAGACCCAGTACTTC